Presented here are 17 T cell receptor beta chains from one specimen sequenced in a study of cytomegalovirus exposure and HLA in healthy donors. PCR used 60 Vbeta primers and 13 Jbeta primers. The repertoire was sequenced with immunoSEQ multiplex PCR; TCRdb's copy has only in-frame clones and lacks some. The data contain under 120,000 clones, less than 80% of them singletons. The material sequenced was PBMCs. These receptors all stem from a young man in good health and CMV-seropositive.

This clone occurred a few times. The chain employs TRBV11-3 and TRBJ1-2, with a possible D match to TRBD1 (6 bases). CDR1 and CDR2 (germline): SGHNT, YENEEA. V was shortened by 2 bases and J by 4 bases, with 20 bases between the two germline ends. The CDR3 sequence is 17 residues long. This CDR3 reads CASSLRGVDRSSYGYTF. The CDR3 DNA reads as TGTGCCAGCAGCTTAAGAGGTGTAGACAGGTCTAGCTATGGCTACACCTTC.

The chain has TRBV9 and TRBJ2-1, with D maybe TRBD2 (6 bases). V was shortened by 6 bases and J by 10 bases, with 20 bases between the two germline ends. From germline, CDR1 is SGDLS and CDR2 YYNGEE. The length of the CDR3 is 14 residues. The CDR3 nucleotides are TGTGCCAGCAACCCCTTCGAGGTCGGGGGAGAGCAGTTCTTC. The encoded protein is CASNPFEVGGEQFF.

The DNA for the CDR3 is TGTGCCAGCAGCTTAGGTGCTAGCGGCTCCTACGAGCAGTACTTC. Encoded protein: CASSLGASGSYEQYF. J is TRBJ2-7 and V is TRBV11-3; 7 nucleotides match TRBD2. CDR3 length equals 15 residues. Germline values: CDR1 SGHNT, CDR2 YENEEA. V lost 1 base and J lost 0; bases outside the gene matches: 3.

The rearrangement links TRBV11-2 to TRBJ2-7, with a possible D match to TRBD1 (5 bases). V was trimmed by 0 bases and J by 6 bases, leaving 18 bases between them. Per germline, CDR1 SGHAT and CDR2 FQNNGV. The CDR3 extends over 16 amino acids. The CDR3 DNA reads TGTGCCAGCAGCTTAGATCATCCCGGCCAGGGCGGCGAGCAGTACTTC. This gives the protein CASSLDHPGQGGEQYF.

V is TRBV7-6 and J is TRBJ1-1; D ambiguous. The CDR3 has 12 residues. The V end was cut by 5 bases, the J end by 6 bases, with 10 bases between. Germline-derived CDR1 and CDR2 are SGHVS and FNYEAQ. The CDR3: CASSPLEAEAFF. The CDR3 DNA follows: TGTGCCAGCAGCCCGTTGGAGGCTGAAGCTTTCTTT. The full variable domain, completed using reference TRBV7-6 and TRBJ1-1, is GAGVSQSPRYKVTKRGQDVALRCDPISGHVSLYWYRQALGQGPEFLTYFNYEAQQDKSGLPNDRFSAERPEGSISTLTIQRTEQRDSAMYRCASSPLEAEAFFGQGTRLTVV.

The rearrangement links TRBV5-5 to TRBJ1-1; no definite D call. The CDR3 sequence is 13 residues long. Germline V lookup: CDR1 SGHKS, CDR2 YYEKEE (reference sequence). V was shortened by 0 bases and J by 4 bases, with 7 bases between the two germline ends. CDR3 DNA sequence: TGTGCCAGCAGCTTGGCGGGGAGCACTGAAGCTTTCTTT. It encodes CASSLAGSTEAFF. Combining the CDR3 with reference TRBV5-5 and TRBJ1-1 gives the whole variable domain DAGVTQSPTHLIKTRGQQVTLRCSPISGHKSVSWYQQVLGQGPQFIFQYYEKEERGRGNFPDRFSARQFPNYSSELNVNALLLGDSALYLCASSLAGSTEAFFGQGTRLTVV.

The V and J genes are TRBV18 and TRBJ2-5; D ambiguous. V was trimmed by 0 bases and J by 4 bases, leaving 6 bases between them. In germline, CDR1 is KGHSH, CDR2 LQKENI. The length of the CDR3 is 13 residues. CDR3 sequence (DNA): TGTGCCAGCTCACCACCCGTGGCAGAGACCCAGTACTTC. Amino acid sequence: CASSPPVAETQYF.

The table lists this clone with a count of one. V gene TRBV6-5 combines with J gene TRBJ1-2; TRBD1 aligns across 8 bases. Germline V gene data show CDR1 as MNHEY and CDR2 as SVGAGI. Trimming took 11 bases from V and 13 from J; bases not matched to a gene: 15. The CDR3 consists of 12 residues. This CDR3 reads CASKRTGRFLTF. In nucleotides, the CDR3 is TGTGCCTCTAAGAGGACAGGGAGGTTCCTCACCTTC.

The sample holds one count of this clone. DNA for the CDR3: TGTGCCAGTAGTATCGGACAGCTAGATACGCAGTATTTT. Its protein product is CASSIGQLDTQYF. The V gene is TRBV19, the J gene TRBJ2-3, with D possibly TRBD1 on 6 matching bases. Trimming shortened V by 3 bases and J by 5 bases, and 9 bases separated the two germline ends. Germline V gene data show CDR1 as LNHDA and CDR2 as SQIVND (reference sequence). This CDR3 region has 13 residues.

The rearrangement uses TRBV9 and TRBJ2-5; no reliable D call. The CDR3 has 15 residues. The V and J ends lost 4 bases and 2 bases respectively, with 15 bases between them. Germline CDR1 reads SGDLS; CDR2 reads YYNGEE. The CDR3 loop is CASSPRRSTQETQYF. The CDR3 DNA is TGTGCCAGCAGCCCCCGGCGTAGCACGCAAGAGACCCAGTACTTC.

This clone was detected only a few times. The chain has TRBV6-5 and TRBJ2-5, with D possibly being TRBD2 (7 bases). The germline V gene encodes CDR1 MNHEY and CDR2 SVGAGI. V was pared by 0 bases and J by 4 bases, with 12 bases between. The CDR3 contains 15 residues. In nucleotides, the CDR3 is TGTGCCAGCAGTTACTCGGGGGGGCGGGCAGAGACCCAGTACTTC. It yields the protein CASSYSGGRAETQYF.

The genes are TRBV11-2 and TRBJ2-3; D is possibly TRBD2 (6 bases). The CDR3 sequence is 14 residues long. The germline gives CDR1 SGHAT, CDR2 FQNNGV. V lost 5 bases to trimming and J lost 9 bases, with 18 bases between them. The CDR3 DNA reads TGTGCCAGCAGCCACGGACGGGCTCGGGAGACGCAGTATTTT. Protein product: CASSHGRARETQYF.

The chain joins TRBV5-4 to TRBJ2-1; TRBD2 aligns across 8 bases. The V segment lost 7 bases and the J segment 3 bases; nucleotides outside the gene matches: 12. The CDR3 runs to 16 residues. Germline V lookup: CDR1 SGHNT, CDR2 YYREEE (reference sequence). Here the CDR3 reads CASESGVGGDYNEQFF. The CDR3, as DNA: TGTGCCAGCGAATCGGGGGTCGGGGGGGACTACAATGAGCAGTTCTTC.

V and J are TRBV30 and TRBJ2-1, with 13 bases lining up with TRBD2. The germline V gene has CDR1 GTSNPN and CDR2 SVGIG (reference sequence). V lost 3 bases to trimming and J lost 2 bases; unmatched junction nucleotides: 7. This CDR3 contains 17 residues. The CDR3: CAWSRLAGGGAYNEQFF. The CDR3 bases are TGTGCCTGGAGCCGACTAGCGGGGGGTGGCGCCTACAATGAGCAGTTCTTC.

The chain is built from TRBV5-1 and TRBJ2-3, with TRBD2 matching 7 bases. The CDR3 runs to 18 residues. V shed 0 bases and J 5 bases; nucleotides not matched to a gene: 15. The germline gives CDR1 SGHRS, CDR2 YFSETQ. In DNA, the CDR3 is TGCGCCAGCAGCTTGGTAGCTAGCGGACGCGTGGATCGAGATACGCAGTATTTT. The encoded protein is CASSLVASGRVDRDTQYF.

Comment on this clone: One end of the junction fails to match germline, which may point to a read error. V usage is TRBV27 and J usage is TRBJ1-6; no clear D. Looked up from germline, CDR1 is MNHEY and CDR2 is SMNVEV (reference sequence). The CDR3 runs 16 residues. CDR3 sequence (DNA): TGTGCCAGACCCTTTGTGACTACAGTGAATAATGCACCCCTCCACTTT. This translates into CARPFVTTVNNAPLHF.

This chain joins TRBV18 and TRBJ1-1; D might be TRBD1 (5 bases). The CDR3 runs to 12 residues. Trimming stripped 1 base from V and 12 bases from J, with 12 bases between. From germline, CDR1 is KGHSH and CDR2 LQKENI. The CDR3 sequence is CASSPRSGATFF. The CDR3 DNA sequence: TGTGCCAGCTCACCACGTAGTGGGGCGACTTTCTTT.